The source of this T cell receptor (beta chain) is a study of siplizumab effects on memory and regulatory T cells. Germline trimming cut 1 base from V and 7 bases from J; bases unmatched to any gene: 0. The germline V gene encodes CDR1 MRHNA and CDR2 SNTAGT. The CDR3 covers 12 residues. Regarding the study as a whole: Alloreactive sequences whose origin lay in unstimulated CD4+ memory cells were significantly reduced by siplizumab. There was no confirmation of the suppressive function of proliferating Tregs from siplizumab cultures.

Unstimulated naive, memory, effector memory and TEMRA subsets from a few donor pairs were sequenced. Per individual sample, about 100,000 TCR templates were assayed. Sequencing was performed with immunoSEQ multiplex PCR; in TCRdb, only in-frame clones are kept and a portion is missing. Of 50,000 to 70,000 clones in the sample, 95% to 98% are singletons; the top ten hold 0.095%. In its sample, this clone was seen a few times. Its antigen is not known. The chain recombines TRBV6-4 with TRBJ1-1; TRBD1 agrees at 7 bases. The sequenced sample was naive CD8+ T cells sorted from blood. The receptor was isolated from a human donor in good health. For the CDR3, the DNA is TGTGCCAGCAGTGACTGGACAGGTGAAGCTTTCTTT. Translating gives CASSDWTGEAFF.